Shown below are 13 T cell receptor beta chains from a single sample sequenced in a study of response to subunit inactivated influenza vaccine. TCRdb re-called the RT-PCR reads with MiXCR, one entry per CDR3 protein. The sample includes 800,000 to 1,000,000 distinct CDR3 sequences, 21% of them seen just once. The sequences come from PBMCs from blood, collected 5 days after vaccination. The receptors were gathered from a man in his fifties or sixties who received an inactivated influenza vaccine.

This clonotype was counted a few times. A junction boundary mismatches the germline segment, possibly from a read error. The gene calls are TRBV5-1 and TRBJ2-3, with D possibly matching TRBD1 (6 bases). The CDR3 runs to 15 residues. CDR1 is SGHRS, CDR2 YFSETQ, per germline. For the CDR3, the DNA is TGCGCCAGCACCTTGCAGGACAGTAGCACAGATACGCAGTATTTT. Encoded protein: CASTLQDSSTDTQYF.

CDR3 amino acids: CSAILSTSGGANTQYF. The CDR3 nucleotides are TGCAGTGCTATACTCTCGACTAGCGGGGGGGCTAATACGCAGTATTTT. The chain carries TRBV20-1 and TRBJ2-3; 14 bases line up with TRBD2. There are 16 residues in the CDR3. Germline V gene lookup returns CDR1 DFQATT and CDR2 SNEGSKA (reference sequence). V trimming: 4 bases; J trimming: 7 bases; junction bases outside the gene matches: 10.

CDR3 sequence reads: CASSLNRGLVIGEQFF. The CDR3 DNA reads as TGTGCCAGCAGCTTAAACAGGGGGCTAGTTATTGGTGAGCAGTTCTTC. V usage is TRBV7-8 and J usage is TRBJ2-1, with 9 positions matching TRBD1. The CDR3 has 16 amino acids. CDR1 and CDR2 (germline): SGHVS, FQNEAQ. Trimming removed 2 bases from V and 9 bases from J; junction bases left unmatched: 11.

In DNA form, the CDR3 reads TGCGCCAGCAGCGGACTAGCGGGCCCCCGCGGGAACGAGCAGTACTTC. Its translation: CASSGLAGPRGNEQYF. The V and J genes are TRBV5-1 and TRBJ2-7; 11 positions agree with TRBD2. In germline, CDR1 is SGHRS, CDR2 YFSETQ. Trimming at V came to 4 bases and at J to 5 bases, leaving 11 bases not matched to a gene. The CDR3 is 16 amino acids.

CDR3 sequence: CASSLIGETYEQYF. CDR3 sequence (DNA): TGTGCCAGCAGCTTAATCGGGGAAACCTACGAGCAGTACTTC. The rearrangement links TRBV7-2 to TRBJ2-7, with TRBD2 as a possible D gene (5 bases). CDR3 length: 14 residues. The V end was cut by 2 bases, the J end by 2 bases, with 10 bases between. The germline V gene has CDR1 SGHTA and CDR2 FQGNSA.

DNA for the CDR3: TGTGCCAGCAGTCACAGGACAGGGAGAAACTATGGCTACACCTTC. Its protein is CASSHRTGRNYGYTF. The J gene is TRBJ1-2, the V gene TRBV6-5; 8 bases align to TRBD1. CDR3 length: 15 amino acids. V gave up 5 bases and J gave up 2 bases; unmatched junction bases: 7. Germline CDR1 and CDR2: MNHEY and SVGAGI.

CDR3: CASSTQRGYEQYF. For the CDR3, the DNA is TGTGCCAGCAGTACGCAGCGGGGGTACGAGCAGTACTTC. The chain has TRBV28 and TRBJ2-7; 8 nucleotides match TRBD2. The ends lost 5 bases at V and 4 bases at J; junction bases unmatched: 4. Germline-derived CDR1 and CDR2 are MDHEN and SYDVKM. This CDR3 contains 13 residues.

J is TRBJ2-3 and V is TRBV5-1, with 7 bases fitting TRBD2. CDR1 SGHRS and CDR2 YFSETQ come from the germline V gene. This CDR3 spans 13 amino acids. V shed 5 bases, J shed 6 bases, and the junction held 6 bases outside the gene matches. The chain's CDR3 is CASRPSGLDTQYF. As DNA, the CDR3 is TGCGCCAGCAGGCCTAGCGGACTCGATACGCAGTATTTT.

This clonotype has a count of ten or more. The chain uses TRBV29-1 and TRBJ2-3; D is undetermined. The CDR3 runs to 10 residues. Between the trimmed V and J ends, which lost 5 bases and 10 bases, there was a span of 10 bases. Germline CDR1 and CDR2: SQVTM and ANQGSEA. For the CDR3, the DNA is TGCAGCGTTTTCCGGGTTTCGCAGTATTTT. Amino acid sequence: CSVFRVSQYF.

This clonotype was found a few times. V gene TRBV10-3 combines with J gene TRBJ2-6, with D maybe TRBD1 (7 bases). This CDR3 is built from 18 residues. Germline loops: CDR1 ENHRY, CDR2 SYGVKD. Trimming shortened V by 6 bases and J by 1 base, and 19 bases separated the two germline ends. In DNA, the CDR3 is TGTGCCATCAGGGGGATAAAGGAGGGGGCGTCTGGGGCCAACGTCCTGACTTTC. Amino acid sequence: CAIRGIKEGASGANVLTF.

The rearrangement links TRBV15 to TRBJ2-5; no definite D call. There are 13 residues in the CDR3. Trimming cost V 3 bases and J 1 base, with 6 bases left between them. Per the germline V gene, CDR1 is LNHNV and CDR2 is YYDKDF (reference sequence). CDR3 nucleotide sequence: TGTGCCACCAGCAGGACGGTCCAAGAGACCCAGTACTTC. Translated, it gives CATSRTVQETQYF.

This chain uses TRBV10-3 with TRBJ2-7; 8 positions match TRBD1. V dropped 0 bases and J dropped 6; count of bases not matched to a gene: 10. Germline V gene lookup returns CDR1 ENHRY and CDR2 SYGVKD. The CDR3 runs 16 residues. The CDR3 spells CAISESVAGGSGEQYF. The DNA of the CDR3 is TGTGCCATCAGTGAGTCGGTGGCAGGGGGCTCTGGCGAGCAGTACTTC.

The rearrangement uses TRBV4-2 and TRBJ2-1, with D hard to call. The V and J ends lost 2 bases and 7 bases respectively, with 9 bases between them. Germline assignment: CDR1 LGHNA and CDR2 YNFKEQ. This CDR3 is 13 amino acids long. CDR3 nucleotide sequence: TGTGCCAGCAGCCAAACCCTCAGTAATGAGCAGTTCTTC. It specifies CASSQTLSNEQFF.